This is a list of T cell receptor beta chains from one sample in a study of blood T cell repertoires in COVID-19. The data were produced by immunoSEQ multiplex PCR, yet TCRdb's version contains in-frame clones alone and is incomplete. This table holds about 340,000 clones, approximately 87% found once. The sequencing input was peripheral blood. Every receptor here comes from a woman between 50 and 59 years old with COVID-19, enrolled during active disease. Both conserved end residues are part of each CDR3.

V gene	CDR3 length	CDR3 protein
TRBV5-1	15	CASSLVSDSRSEQYF
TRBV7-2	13	CASSFDRDYGYTF
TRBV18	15	CASSQQQGIKETQYF
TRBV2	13	CASSEEGNYGYTF
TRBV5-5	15	CASSLDQGGYTEAFF
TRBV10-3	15	CAISELAGGFNEQFF
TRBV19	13	CASSIYLGGRLDF
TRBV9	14	CASSEGLWDTEAFF
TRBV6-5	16	CASSYSVAGGRDTQYF
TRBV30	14	CARSTSGFYNEQFF
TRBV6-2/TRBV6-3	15	CASSSLGRGTYEQYF
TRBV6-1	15	CASSEGQGVVYEQYF
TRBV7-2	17	CASSLATSGRGVNEQFF
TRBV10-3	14	CAIKSGTNHREQFF
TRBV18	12	CASSPVSGGYTF
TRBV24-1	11	CATSDYEAFFF
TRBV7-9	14	CASSLALAGAEQYF
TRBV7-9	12	CASSQKGNTIYF
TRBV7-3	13	CASSTVNNCGYTF
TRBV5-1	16	CASSPTGPGGNQPQHF
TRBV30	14	CAWSPRGGGNTIYF
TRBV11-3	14	CATSGQEKYNEQFF
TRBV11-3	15	CASSRDRGRTGELFF
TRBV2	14	CASSEERVRQPQHF
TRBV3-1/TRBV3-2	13	CASSRRGPTEAFF
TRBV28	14	CASSPPDGGSEQYF
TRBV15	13	CATSTGSAQPQHF
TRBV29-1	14	CSGRAGGSYNEQFF
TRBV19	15	CASSIGGRGNQPQHF
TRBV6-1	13	CASSEGVGQPQHF
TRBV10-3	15	CAIRPAERLANEQFF
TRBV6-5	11	CASRRGTEAFF
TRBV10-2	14	CASSGQRGRTEAFF